This TCR beta chain was sequenced for a study of blood T cell repertoires in COVID-19. Study as a whole: Both acute and convalescent COVID-19 samples were obtained from the United States, Italy and Spain. In each case, the material was cDNA or gDNA derived from T cells, B-cell-depleted T cells, or PBMCs.

Original methodology: Reference gene primer amplification gave nucleated cell count estimates. Using immunoSEQ multiplex PCR, the repertoire was profiled, and TCRdb retains in-frame clones only, with some absent. The DNA gave D and trimming, while V, J and clone size come from that table. The table has under 300,000 clones, approximately 84% seen once; the top ten hold roughly 3.1%. The CDR3 runs 15 residues. Deletions cut 0 bases from V and 5 bases from J, with 12 bases between. The germline V gene has CDR1 SGHRS and CDR2 YFSETQ. Everyone who took part was roughly 18 to 90 years old, and they came from about 23 US areas.

The chain links TRBV5-1 to TRBJ1-5, with D maybe TRBD1 (5 bases). Specimen: PBMCs or T cells enriched from blood (not recorded which). The TCR was taken from a woman in her thirties or forties with acute COVID-19. The CDR3, as DNA: TGCGCCAGCAGCTTGGATCCAGGGTTGGATCAGCCCCAGCATTTT. This codes for CASSLDPGLDQPQHF.